These 3 T cell receptor beta chains originate from one sample sequenced in a study of blood T cell repertoires in COVID-19. Sequencing was performed with immunoSEQ multiplex PCR; in TCRdb, only in-frame clones are kept and a portion is missing. This table holds about 220,000 clones, 80% to 90% found once. Sequenced material: PBMCs or T cells enriched from blood (not recorded which). The receptor set was obtained from a woman aged 45-65 years who had been exposed to COVID-19.

CDR3: CASSSQTGAYEQYF. CDR3 nucleotides: TGTGCCAGCAGCTCCCAAACAGGGGCCTACGAGCAGTACTTC. The V call is TRBV11-2, the J call TRBJ2-7, with TRBD1 matching over 7 bases. Trimming took 4 bases from V and 2 from J; bases not matched to a gene: 5. The CDR3 runs 14 residues. The germline CDR1 and CDR2 sequences are SGHAT and FQNNGV.

This chain joins TRBV12-3 or TRBV12-4 and TRBJ2-3, with D tentatively TRBD1 (6 bases). This CDR3 spans 13 amino acids. With 9 bases removed from V and 0 bases from J, the gap between germline ends came to 10 bases. The CDR3 bases are TGTGCCAGTGGACAGTTAAGCACAGATACGCAGTATTTT. This encodes CASGQLSTDTQYF.

The V gene is TRBV5-5, the J gene TRBJ1-5; TRBD1 agrees at 8 bases. The germline V gene has CDR1 SGHKS and CDR2 YYEKEE (reference sequence). This CDR3 region has 14 residues. V was clipped by 4 bases and J by 7 bases; unmatched bases: 7. DNA of the CDR3: TGTGCCAGCAGCGGTGACAGGGGATTCCAGCCCCAGCATTTT. Its translation is CASSGDRGFQPQHF.